This T cell receptor (beta chain) is drawn from a study of T cell repertoires in cytomegalovirus infection. Study-wide context: HLA-C-restricted CMV epitopes, recently identified, and well-studied HLA-B-restricted ones were used by the study. Points from the study as a whole: Summed public TCR beta family frequency identified CMV carriers bearing the relevant HLA. HLA-C-restricted CMV clonotypes gave the most frequent clonotype in two of eight donors.

Remarks on this clonotype: The antigen is not known.

A single record per CDR3 protein comes from TCRdb applying MiXCR to the reads. The top ten clones hold 40% to 60% of a sample with 550,000 to 700,000 distinct CDR3 sequences, almost 40% of them seen once. The sample consisted of cultured PBMCs, taken from culture after CMV antigen stimulation. The TCR comes from a human donor in good health (CMV status not recorded). Some clones in this sample may be carry-over from other donors' samples.

Here the CDR3 reads CASNPRWTQGTGANVLTF. The CDR3 DNA sequence: TGTGCCAGTAACCCGCGGTGGACACAGGGGACTGGGGCCAACGTCCTGACTTTC. The V and J genes are TRBV19 and TRBJ2-6; 7 bases match TRBD1. The CDR3 length is 18 residues. CDR1 LNHDA and CDR2 SQIVND come from the germline V gene (reference sequence). The junction had 14 bases not matched to a gene; V was cut back by 7 bases and J by 2 bases.